The 20 T cell receptor beta chains reported below all come from one sample, sequenced in a study of blood T cell repertoires in COVID-19. Generated by immunoSEQ multiplex PCR, the TCRdb table keeps only in-frame clones and is missing some. The sample contains roughly 8,000 clones, 86% of which appear only once. The sample was peripheral blood. These receptors all stem from a woman aged 55-69 years with active COVID-19.

This chain joins TRBV19 and TRBJ2-7; 9 bases map to TRBD1. Unmatched junction bases numbered 8, after V lost 5 bases and J lost 6 bases. Germline V CDR1 and CDR2: LNHDA, SQIVND (reference sequence). The CDR3 sequence is 14 residues long. The CDR3 sequence: CASSSTGTGSEQYF. The CDR3 DNA is TGTGCCAGTAGTTCAACCGGGACAGGGAGCGAGCAGTACTTC.

The gene calls are TRBV18 and TRBJ2-1; 7 nucleotides agree with TRBD1. The CDR3 runs to 15 residues. V shed 0 bases and J 4 bases; nucleotides not matched to a gene: 3. Germline V gives CDR1 KGHSH, CDR2 LQKENI. CDR3 sequence reads: CASSPPDRSYNEQFF. The CDR3 DNA sequence: TGTGCCAGCTCACCACCGGACAGGTCGTACAATGAGCAGTTCTTC.

The V and J genes are TRBV19 and TRBJ2-7; 7 bases are shared with TRBD1. The CDR3 length is 14 residues. CDR1 LNHDA and CDR2 SQIVND come from the germline V gene (reference sequence). With V trimmed by 6 bases and J by 3 bases, 8 bases remained unmatched. CDR3 bases: TGTGCCAGTAGCACTCCGGGACAGAGCTACGAGCAGTACTTC. Translated: CASSTPGQSYEQYF.

The gene calls are TRBV6-1 and TRBJ1-2; TRBD1 matches at 7 bases. V shed 2 bases and J 3 bases; nucleotides not matched to a gene: 6. This CDR3 spans 15 amino acids. In germline, CDR1 is MNHNS, CDR2 SASEGT. CDR3 residues: CASSEWGRGDYGYTF. The CDR3 region has the DNA TGTGCCAGCAGTGAATGGGGCAGGGGGGACTATGGCTACACCTTC.

This sequence joins TRBV5-5 and TRBJ2-2; 7 nucleotides align to TRBD1. V shed 6 bases and J 6 bases; nucleotides not matched to a gene: 11. Germline loops: CDR1 SGHKS, CDR2 YYEKEE (reference sequence). This CDR3 spans 15 amino acids. The CDR3 reads CASTDRAVRSGELFF. The DNA of the CDR3 is TGTGCCAGCACCGACAGGGCCGTAAGGTCCGGGGAGCTGTTTTTT.

V gene TRBV6-2 or TRBV6-3 combines with J gene TRBJ2-3; TRBD1 is a possible D gene (5 bases). The V and J ends lost 6 bases and 2 bases respectively, with 9 bases between them. In germline, CDR1 is MNHEY, CDR2 SVGEGT. This CDR3 contains 13 residues. CDR3 DNA sequence: TGTGCCAGCAGCGAGACAGACACAGATACGCAGTATTTT. Its protein is CASSETDTDTQYF.

This clone is categorized as medium-sized. The sample holds other DNA sequences that translate to the same CDR3. V and J are TRBV19 and TRBJ2-1; 7 bases are shared with TRBD1. The CDR3 is made up of 14 amino acids. Germline-derived CDR1 and CDR2 are LNHDA and SQIVND (reference sequence). Trimming at V came to 4 bases and at J to 0 bases, leaving 0 bases not matched to a gene. CDR3 loop: CASSTGGSYNEQFF. DNA of the CDR3: TGTGCCAGTAGTACAGGGGGCTCCTACAATGAGCAGTTCTTC. Together with reference TRBV19 and TRBJ2-1, the CDR3 gives the full variable domain: DGGITQSPKYLFRKEGQNVTLSCEQNLNHDAMYWYRQDPGQGLRLIYYSQIVNDFQKGDIAEGYSVSREKKESFPLTVTSAQKNPTAFYLCASSTGGSYNEQFFGPGTRLTVL.

The chain has TRBV7-2 and TRBJ2-5, with 8 nucleotides matching TRBD1. The V gene's germline CDR1 is SGHTA and CDR2 FQGNSA. V dropped 4 bases and J dropped 4; count of bases not matched to a gene: 5. The CDR3 is 14 amino acids. CDR3 coding DNA: TGTGCCAGCAGCTATGGACAGGGTCCAGAGACCCAGTACTTC. Its translation is CASSYGQGPETQYF.

DNA of the CDR3: TGTGCCAGCAGCTCACAGACTAGCAAGGTTCGTACGCAGTATTTT. Its translation: CASSSQTSKVRTQYF. This chain joins TRBV11-2 and TRBJ2-3, with 7 bases lining up with TRBD2. J was trimmed by 8 bases and V by 4 bases; bases with no gene match: 12. Germline V CDR1 and CDR2: SGHAT, FQNNGV. CDR3 length: 15 residues.

The chain couples TRBV4-1 to TRBJ2-7; 9 bases line up with TRBD2. Germline-derived CDR1 and CDR2 are MGHRA and YSYEKL. J lost 0 bases, V lost 5 bases, and 5 bases had no gene match. The CDR3 is 15 amino acids. CDR3: CASSFSGGSSYEQYF. CDR3 in DNA: TGCGCCAGCAGCTTTAGCGGGGGAAGCTCCTACGAGCAGTACTTC.

The gene calls are TRBV4-1 and TRBJ2-5; a weak D match, TRBD2 (5 bases). The germline V gene encodes CDR1 MGHRA and CDR2 YSYEKL. Between the trimmed V and J ends, which lost 2 bases and 5 bases, there was a span of 9 bases. The length of the CDR3 is 13 residues. CDR3 sequence (DNA): TGCGCCAGCAGCCAACTGGGAGTGGAGACCCAGTACTTC. Amino acids: CASSQLGVETQYF.

The chain's CDR3 is CASSLKMYFSSYNEQFF. The CDR3 coding sequence is TGTGCCAGCAGCTTAAAGATGTACTTTAGCTCCTACAATGAGCAGTTCTTC. The rearrangement joins TRBV7-6 to TRBJ2-1, with no clear D. Trimming pared 2 bases from V and 0 bases from J, leaving 14 bases between. CDR3 length equals 17 residues. From germline, CDR1 is SGHVS and CDR2 FNYEAQ.

The rearrangement joins TRBV12-5 to TRBJ2-7, with a possible D match to TRBD2 (6 bases). Germline loops: CDR1 LGHNT, CDR2 FRNRAP. V gave up 1 base and J gave up 4 bases, with 14 bases separating them. This CDR3 contains 15 residues. DNA for the CDR3: TGTGCTAGTGGTTTGGGCACTAGCAGCAGGTACGAGCAGTACTTC. Translated: CASGLGTSSRYEQYF.

This clone was seen a single time. V usage is TRBV5-1 and J usage is TRBJ1-5, with TRBD1 matching 7 bases. The CDR3 runs 15 residues. Germline loops: CDR1 SGHRS, CDR2 YFSETQ. V shed 4 bases, J shed 3 bases, and the junction held 7 bases outside the gene matches. This CDR3 is CASSPQGGTNQPQHF. The CDR3 DNA sequence: TGCGCCAGCAGCCCCCAGGGGGGTACCAATCAGCCCCAGCATTTT.

The rearrangement links TRBV6-5 to TRBJ2-5; TRBD2 matches at 8 bases. Germline CDR1 reads MNHEY; CDR2 reads SVGAGI. This CDR3 is built from 13 residues. The trim removed 7 bases at V and 4 bases at J, leaving 5 bases unmatched. CDR3 sequence (DNA): TGTGCCAGCACCGTTAGCGGGGCAGAGACCCAGTACTTC. Protein product: CASTVSGAETQYF.

The V and J genes are TRBV28 and TRBJ2-7, with D perhaps matching TRBD1 (5 bases). There are 11 residues in the CDR3. V was shortened by 10 bases and J by 2 bases, with 9 bases between the two germline ends. Germline-derived CDR1 and CDR2 are MDHEN and SYDVKM. The CDR3 here is CAIQDTYEQYF. In DNA form, the CDR3 reads TGTGCCATACAGGATACCTACGAGCAGTACTTC. The whole variable domain, remainder taken from reference TRBV28 and TRBJ2-7, is DVKVTQSSRYLVKRTGEKVFLECVQDMDHENMFWYRQDPGLGLRLIYFSYDVKMKEKGDIPEGYSVSREKKERFSLILESASTNQTSMYLCAIQDTYEQYFGPGTRLTVT.

This chain joins TRBV30 and TRBJ1-1; 8 bases map to TRBD1. Germline values: CDR1 GTSNPN, CDR2 SVGIG (reference sequence). The CDR3 loop spans 13 amino acids. J gave up 5 bases and V 0 bases, and 2 bases lay outside the gene matches. CDR3 loop: CAWSVGQGTEAFF. The CDR3 bases are TGTGCCTGGAGTGTTGGACAGGGAACTGAAGCTTTCTTT.

The chain has TRBV6-5 and TRBJ2-5; 10 bases line up with TRBD1. The CDR3 runs to 15 residues. Trimming at V came to 5 bases and at J to 3 bases, leaving 6 bases not matched to a gene. CDR1 MNHEY and CDR2 SVGAGI come from the germline V gene. The CDR3 here is CASSRDRGQEETQYF. The CDR3, as DNA: TGTGCCAGCAGTCGGGACAGGGGCCAAGAAGAGACCCAGTACTTC.

This chain connects TRBV6-4 to TRBJ1-4; the D is unclear. This CDR3 has 12 amino acids. Germline V gene lookup returns CDR1 MRHNA and CDR2 SNTAGT. Trimming shortened V by 7 bases and J by 1 base, and 4 bases separated the two germline ends. CDR3 nucleotide sequence: TGTGCCAGCAACGGAACTAATGAAAAACTGTTTTTT. Residues: CASNGTNEKLFF.

The chain links TRBV28 to TRBJ1-5; weak D call: TRBD1 (6 bases). Trimming took off 5 bases at V and 9 bases at J, with 17 bases between the two ends. CDR3 length: 14 amino acids. Germline V gives CDR1 MDHEN, CDR2 SYDVKM. CDR3 DNA sequence: TGTGCCAGCAGTATTGGACAGCGCCCGTCGCCCCAGCATTTT. The encoded protein is CASSIGQRPSPQHF.